The clone carrying this T cell receptor (beta chain) is labeled medium-sized. Antigen unknown. Genomic DNA per cell subset filled all wells of several immunoSEQ plates. Method: immunoSEQ multiplex PCR; TCRdb's copy keeps in-frame clones and lacks some. This table holds 100,000 to 130,000 clones, 68% found once. This sample is drawn from a study of shared clonotypes between healthy human individuals. General study points: Generally, naive subsets came out with larger estimated richness than memory subsets. Generation of non-shared clonotypes was less probable than generation of clonotypes shared by all four donors.

Germline V gene sequence: CDR1 LNHNV, CDR2 YYDKDF (reference sequence). Trimming took 5 bases from V and 5 from J; bases not matched to a gene: 11. The CDR3 is 15 amino acids. In CD8 memory, CD45RO+ cells were put together with CCR7-negative CD45RA+ TemRA cells. The chain recombines TRBV15 with TRBJ2-7; 8 nucleotides align to TRBD2. Specimen: memory CD8+ T cells sorted from blood. Subset: CD45RO+ cells pooled with CCR7-negative TemRA cells. The TCR originated in a woman aged 30 to 39 in good health. CDR3 residues: CATSPGGSGSDEQYF. CDR3 DNA: TGTGCCACCAGCCCCGGGGGGAGCGGGAGCGACGAGCAGTACTTC. The variable domain in full, completed from reference TRBV15 and TRBJ2-7, reads DAMVIQNPRYQVTQFGKPVTLSCSQTLNHNVMYWYQQKSSQAPKLLFHYYDKDFNNEADTPDNFQSRRPNTSFCFLDIRSPGLGDTAMYLCATSPGGSGSDEQYFGPGTRLTVT.